This T cell receptor beta chain is drawn from a study of Ad26.COV2.S vaccination and SARS-CoV-2 variants. With 0 bases removed from V and 1 base from J, the gap between germline ends came to 15 bases. The germline V gene has CDR1 GTSNPN and CDR2 SVGIG (reference sequence). The CDR3 runs to 16 residues. Profiled with immunoSEQ multiplex PCR; TCRdb holds only in-frame clones, not every one. The sample consists of 97,000 or so clones, roughly 80% of them appearing once. This TCR derives from a human donor who had recovered from COVID-19. The chain employs TRBV30 and TRBJ1-1; D gene ambiguous. Here the sequenced sample was peripheral blood, taken after recovery from COVID-19. CDR3 sequence reads: CAWSVSGWGGNTEAFF. CDR3 nucleotide sequence: TGTGCCTGGAGTGTCTCCGGGTGGGGTGGGAACACTGAAGCTTTCTTT.